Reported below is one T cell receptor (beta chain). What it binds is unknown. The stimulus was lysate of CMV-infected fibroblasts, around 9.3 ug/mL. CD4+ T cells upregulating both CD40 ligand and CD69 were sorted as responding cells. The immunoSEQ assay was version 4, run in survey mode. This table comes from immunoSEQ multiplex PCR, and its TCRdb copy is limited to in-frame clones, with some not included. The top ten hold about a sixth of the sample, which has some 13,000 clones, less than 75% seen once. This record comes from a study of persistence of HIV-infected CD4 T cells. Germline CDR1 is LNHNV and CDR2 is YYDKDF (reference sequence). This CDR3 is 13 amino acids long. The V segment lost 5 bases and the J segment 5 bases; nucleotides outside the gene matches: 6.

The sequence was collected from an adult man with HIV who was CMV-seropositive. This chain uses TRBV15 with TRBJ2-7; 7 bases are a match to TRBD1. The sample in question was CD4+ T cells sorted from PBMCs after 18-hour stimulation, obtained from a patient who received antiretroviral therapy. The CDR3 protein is CATSGKGADEQYF. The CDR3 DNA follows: TGTGCCACCAGCGGGAAGGGGGCAGACGAGCAGTACTTC. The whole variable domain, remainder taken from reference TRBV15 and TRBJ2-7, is DAMVIQNPRYQVTQFGKPVTLSCSQTLNHNVMYWYQQKSSQAPKLLFHYYDKDFNNEADTPDNFQSRRPNTSFCFLDIRSPGLGDTAMYLCATSGKGADEQYFGPGTRLTVT.